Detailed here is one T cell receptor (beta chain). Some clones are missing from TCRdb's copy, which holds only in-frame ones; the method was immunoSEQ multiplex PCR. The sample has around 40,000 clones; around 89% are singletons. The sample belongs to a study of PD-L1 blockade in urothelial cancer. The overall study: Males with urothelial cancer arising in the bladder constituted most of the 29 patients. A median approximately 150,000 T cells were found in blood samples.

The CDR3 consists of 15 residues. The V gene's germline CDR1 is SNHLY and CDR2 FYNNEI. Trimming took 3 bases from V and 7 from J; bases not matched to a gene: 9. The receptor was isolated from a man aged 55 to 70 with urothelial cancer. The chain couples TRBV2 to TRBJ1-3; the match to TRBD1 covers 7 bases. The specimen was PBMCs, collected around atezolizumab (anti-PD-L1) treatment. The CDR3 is CASSDPTGWGNTIYF. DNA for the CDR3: TGTGCCAGCAGTGACCCGACAGGGTGGGGGAACACCATATATTTT.